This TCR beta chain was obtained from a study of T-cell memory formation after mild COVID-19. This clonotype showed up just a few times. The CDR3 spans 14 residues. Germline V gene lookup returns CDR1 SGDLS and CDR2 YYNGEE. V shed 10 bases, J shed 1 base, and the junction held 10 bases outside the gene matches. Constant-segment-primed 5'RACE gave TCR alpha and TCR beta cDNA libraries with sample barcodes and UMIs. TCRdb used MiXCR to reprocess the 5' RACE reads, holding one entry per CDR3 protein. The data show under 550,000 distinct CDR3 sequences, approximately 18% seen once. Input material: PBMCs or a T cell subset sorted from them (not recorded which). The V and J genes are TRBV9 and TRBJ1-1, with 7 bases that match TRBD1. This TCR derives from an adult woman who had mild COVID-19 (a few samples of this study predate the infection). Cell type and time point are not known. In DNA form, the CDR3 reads TGTGCCTCCGCAGGGGGTCCGAAGAACACTGAAGCTTTCTTT. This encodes CASAGGPKNTEAFF.